The rows below give T cell receptor beta chains drawn from one sample of a study of T-cell reconstitution after alpha-beta-depleted transplantation in children. TCRdb used MiXCR to reprocess the PCR reads, holding one entry per CDR3 protein. The table shows just under 250,000 distinct CDR3 sequences, with roughly 24% occurring only once. The sample consisted of PBMCs, taken before TCRalphabeta/CD19-depleted stem cell transplant. These TCRs come from a girl aged 2 to 10 with Fanconi anemia, due to receive a stem cell transplant. The CDR3 runs from the conserved cysteine through the conserved F or W. D genes are given only for firm matches. Rows may omit the clone size; those that give it use once, few, many or a size class.

v_call	clone_size	j_call	d_call	cdr3_nt	cdr3_aa
TRBV3-1	many	TRBJ1-1	-	TGTGCCAGCAGCCAAGCAGTGAACACTGAAGCTTTCTTT	CASSQAVNTEAFF
TRBV5-1	-	TRBJ1-1	-	TGCGCCAGCAGCTTGGAGGTGGCCATGAACACTGAAGCTTTCTTT	CASSLEVAMNTEAFF
TRBV6-5	many	TRBJ2-5	-	TGTGCCAGCAGTCGGGGGGCCAATGGGGAGACCCAGTACTTC	CASSRGANGETQYF
TRBV30	-	TRBJ2-7	TRBD2	TGTGCCTGGAGTGGGGGGACTAGCTCCTACGAGCAGTACTTC	CAWSGGTSSYEQYF
TRBV7-2	-	TRBJ2-5	-	TGTGCCAGCAGCTCTGTCGGTACGGGGGGCGGTAAAGAGACCCAGTACTTC	CASSSVGTGGGKETQYF
TRBV29-1	-	TRBJ1-1	TRBD1	TGCAGCGCCGGAAATCCAGGGGGCACTGAAGCTTTCTTT	CSAGNPGGTEAFF
TRBV6-1	-	TRBJ2-7	-	TGTGCCAGCAGCCCATCTCTTCTTCCCTACGAGCAGTACTTC	CASSPSLLPYEQYF
TRBV6-4	many	TRBJ2-7	-	TGTGCCAGCAGTAAACCGGAGCACCACTACGAGCAGTACTTC	CASSKPEHHYEQYF
TRBV7-6	-	TRBJ2-5	-	TGTGCCAGCAGCTTCTCGACCGGTTCTCAAGAGACCCAGTACTTC	CASSFSTGSQETQYF
TRBV7-9	many	TRBJ2-7	-	TGTGCCAGCAGCTTAGGGGAGCCCTACGAGCAGTACTTC	CASSLGEPYEQYF
TRBV14	many	TRBJ2-1	-	TGTGCCAGCAGCCCCCGAAATTGGGCACACAATGAGCAGTTCTTC	CASSPRNWAHNEQFF
TRBV5-1	few	TRBJ2-7	TRBD2	TGCGCCAGCAGCCACGGGACTAGCGGGATCTACGAGCAGTACTTC	CASSHGTSGIYEQYF
TRBV20-1	-	TRBJ2-1	TRBD2	TGCAGTGCTAGTCGGGGACTAGCGGGGGGGGAGCAGTTCTTC	CSASRGLAGGEQFF
TRBV7-2	-	TRBJ2-3	-	TGTGCCAGAGCGTCTAGCGAGTCTAGCACAGATACGCAGTATTTT	CARASSESSTDTQYF
TRBV11-3	-	TRBJ2-7	-	TGTGCCAGCAGCCCCCCGGGACTTCCTCTCGAGCAGTACTTC	CASSPPGLPLEQYF
TRBV29-1	many	TRBJ1-1	-	TGCAGCGTTGAATATGGAGAAGCTTTCTTT	CSVEYGEAFF
TRBV14	-	TRBJ2-7	TRBD2	TGTGCCAGCAGCCTTCTCTCATCCGGGACTAGCGGCACATACTCCTACGAGCAGTACTTC	CASSLLSSGTSGTYSYEQYF
TRBV20-1	many	TRBJ2-1	TRBD2	TGCAGTGCTATTTCCCATGGGACTAGCGGGGGGAAGGAGCAGTTCTTC	CSAISHGTSGGKEQFF
TRBV7-3	many	TRBJ2-7	TRBD1	TGTGCCAGCTCACCGGGACAGTCCTACGAGCAGTACTTC	CASSPGQSYEQYF
TRBV2	few	TRBJ2-1	-	TGTGCCAGCAGTGAGATTTTACAGTCCCAAACCCACAATGAGCAGTTCTTC	CASSEILQSQTHNEQFF
TRBV6-6	few	TRBJ2-7	-	TGTGCCAGCAGTTACGACGAGCAGTACTTC	CASSYDEQYF
TRBV29-1	many	TRBJ2-1	TRBD2	TGCAGCGTTGAGGGGACTAGGACTTCTAATGAGCAGTTCTTC	CSVEGTRTSNEQFF
TRBV7-2	-	TRBJ2-3	TRBD2	TGTGCCAGCAGCTTAGAAACTAGCGGGGGCCAGTATTTT	CASSLETSGGQYF
TRBV5-1	-	TRBJ2-7	TRBD2	TGCGCCAGCAGCATCCAGCGGGGGGGCTCCTACGAGCAGTACTTC	CASSIQRGGSYEQYF